The present TCR beta chain was sequenced within a study of T cell changes during pregnancy in multiple sclerosis. This table comes from immunoSEQ multiplex PCR, and its TCRdb copy is limited to in-frame clones, with some not included. Of over 50,000 clones listed, about 87% are singletons. The starting material was peripheral blood, obtained in the first trimester of pregnancy. This receptor was identified in a female donor in good health, enrolled as a control in a pregnancy study.

The CDR3 region has the DNA TGTGCCAGCAGCTCCGGTACGGGATTAACAGACAATGAGCAGTTCTTC. Protein: CASSSGTGLTDNEQFF. The gene calls are TRBV5-6 and TRBJ2-1; D might be TRBD2 (5 bases). This CDR3 spans 16 amino acids. Germline CDR1 is SGHDT and CDR2 is YYEEEE. V was pared by 3 bases and J by 5 bases, with 18 bases between.